The next 25 T cell receptor beta chains were all read from a single sample in a study of control samples from healthy donors and cancer patients. TCRdb's copy holds only in-frame clones and misses some; the assay was immunoSEQ multiplex PCR. Of roughly 130,000 clones in the sample, roughly 90% are singletons; the top ten hold around 3%. The sequenced material came from blood. The source of these receptors is a man between 45 and 60 years old in good health.

The V gene is TRBV10-1, the J gene TRBJ2-3, with 12 bases fitting TRBD1. Germline V lookup: CDR1 WNHNN, CDR2 SYGVQD (reference sequence). V was clipped by 0 bases and J by 5 bases; unmatched bases: 12. The CDR3 sequence is 19 residues long. The CDR3, as DNA: TGCGCCAGCAGTGAGTCGGGATCGGGACAGGGGGCTCCGAGAGATACGCAGTATTTT. Protein sequence: CASSESGSGQGAPRDTQYF.

The V call is TRBV5-5, the J call TRBJ2-1; no clear D gene. Germline V gene lookup returns CDR1 SGHKS and CDR2 YYEKEE (reference sequence). Trimming cost V 4 bases and J 5 bases, with 7 bases left between them. This CDR3 is 12 amino acids long. The chain's CDR3 is CASSRINNEQFF. In nucleotides, the CDR3 is TGTGCCAGCAGCAGGATCAACAATGAGCAGTTCTTC.

This chain links TRBV2 with TRBJ2-7; TRBD2 might be the D (6 bases). The CDR3 sequence is 15 residues long. Looked up from germline, CDR1 is SNHLY and CDR2 is FYNNEI. V shed 0 bases and J shed 3 bases, with 12 bases lying between them. The CDR3 loop is CASSEATGGFYEQYF. The CDR3 DNA reads as TGTGCCAGCAGTGAAGCTACCGGGGGTTTCTACGAGCAGTACTTC.

Here the CDR3 DNA reads TGTGCCACCAGCAGCGGTCTCTATTCCTCTGGAAACACCATATATTTT. Protein: CATSSGLYSSGNTIYF. The gene calls are TRBV15 and TRBJ1-3; D call uncertain. Trimming took 3 bases from V and 0 from J, leaving 12 bases between them. This CDR3 contains 16 residues. Germline lookup yields CDR1 LNHNV and CDR2 YYDKDF (reference sequence).

V and J are TRBV4-1 and TRBJ2-7; 10 bases fit TRBD2. The CDR3 contains 16 residues. V lost 4 bases and J lost 4; bases outside the gene matches: 10. Germline V gives CDR1 MGHRA, CDR2 YSYEKL. DNA of the CDR3: TGCGCCAGCAGCCCCGTGGGGACTAGCGAAGTATACGAGCAGTACTTC. Amino acid sequence: CASSPVGTSEVYEQYF.

This clone was picked up a small number of times. This chain joins TRBV18 and TRBJ1-2, with D unresolved. The ends were cut back, 2 bases at V and 1 base at J, with 8 bases in the middle. Germline assignment: CDR1 KGHSH and CDR2 LQKENI. This CDR3 has 14 residues. In DNA, the CDR3 is TGTGCCAGCTCACCAAGCGGCATTAACTATGGCTACACCTTC. This translates into CASSPSGINYGYTF.

The chain combines TRBV6-5 with TRBJ2-1, with D tentatively TRBD1 or TRBD2 (5 bases each). V shed 4 bases and J shed 10 bases, with 11 bases lying between them. Germline loops: CDR1 MNHEY, CDR2 SVGAGI. This CDR3 contains 12 residues. Here the CDR3 DNA reads TGTGCCAGCAGTTTACGGGGCAGGGAGCAGTTCTTC. Translated, it gives CASSLRGREQFF.

The genes are TRBV5-1 and TRBJ2-2, with D unclear. Trimming stripped 1 base from V and 2 bases from J, with 12 bases between. The CDR3 totals 16 residues. Per germline, CDR1 SGHRS and CDR2 YFSETQ. The CDR3 reads CASSLFPQDNTGELFF. The CDR3 DNA sequence: TGCGCCAGCAGCTTGTTTCCGCAGGATAACACCGGGGAGCTGTTTTTT.

The chain employs TRBV24-1 and TRBJ2-1; D ambiguous. The germline V gene has CDR1 KGHDR and CDR2 SFDVKD. The CDR3 contains 13 residues. The V gene lost 9 bases and the J gene lost 3 bases, with 11 bases spanning the gap. The DNA for the CDR3 is TGTGCCACCGGGTCAGACGTCTACAATGAGCAGTTCTTC. Translation: CATGSDVYNEQFF.

The chain joins TRBV4-1 to TRBJ1-2; D is possibly TRBD1 (5 bases). The CDR3 runs 16 residues. CDR1 is MGHRA and CDR2 is YSYEKL in the germline V gene. With 0 bases removed from V and 2 bases from J, the gap between germline ends came to 13 bases. CDR3 protein: CASSQDPGGTNYGYTF. CDR3 nucleotide sequence: TGCGCCAGCAGCCAAGATCCGGGCGGGACGAACTATGGCTACACCTTC.

The chain recombines TRBV3-1 (or the pseudogene TRBV3-2) with TRBJ1-2; TRBD1 agrees at 7 bases. CDR1 is LGHDT, CDR2 YNNKEL, per germline (reference sequence). With 3 bases clipped from V and 8 bases from J, the junction kept 12 bases outside the gene matches. The CDR3 covers 15 residues. The CDR3 bases are TGTGCCAGCAGCCATCTAACAGGGGAAGGACGGGGCTACACCTTC. This sequence encodes CASSHLTGEGRGYTF.

The rearrangement uses TRBV5-4 and TRBJ2-3; tentatively, D is TRBD2 (5 bases). V dropped 4 bases and J dropped 3 bases, with 18 bases sitting between them. The CDR3 loop spans 16 amino acids. CDR1 is SGHNT and CDR2 is YYREEE in the germline V gene (reference sequence). The CDR3 DNA follows: TGTGCCAGCAGCCAAGGTTTGAGGGAAGGGACAGATACGCAGTATTTT. As protein: CASSQGLREGTDTQYF.

The chain uses TRBV5-4 and TRBJ1-1; D remains ambiguous. Germline V CDR1 and CDR2: SGHNT, YYREEE (reference sequence). V was cut by 2 bases and J by 5 bases, with 7 bases left in between. The CDR3 consists of 12 residues. As DNA, the CDR3 is TGTGCCAGCAGCTTCGGAGGAACTGAAGCTTTCTTT. Residues: CASSFGGTEAFF.

The rearrangement joins TRBV21-1 to TRBJ2-1; TRBD1, the D gene given by the table, was not confirmed from the DNA. TRBV21-1 represents a pseudogene. The length of the CDR3 is 14 residues. In DNA form, the CDR3 reads TGTGCCAGCAGAGACAGGGACCCCTACAATGAGCAGTTCTTC. Translation gives CASRDRDPYNEQFF.

In this sample, this clone turned up many times. Distinct nucleotide sequences in the sample also encode this CDR3. The rearrangement links TRBV27 to TRBJ2-1, with 8 bases matching TRBD2. V shed 8 bases, J shed 4 bases, and the junction held 7 bases outside the gene matches. Germline CDR1 is MNHEY and CDR2 is SMNVEV (reference sequence). CDR3 size: 14 residues. The CDR3 sequence: CASSRGAGYNEQFF. CDR3 nucleotide sequence: TGTGCCAGCTCGCGGGGGGCGGGTTACAATGAGCAGTTCTTC.

V usage is TRBV9 and J usage is TRBJ2-2; D is possibly TRBD2 (6 bases). In germline, CDR1 is SGDLS, CDR2 YYNGEE. V gave up 0 bases and J gave up 7 bases, with 19 bases separating them. The CDR3 extends over 17 amino acids. Here the CDR3 DNA reads TGTGCCAGCAGCGTAGTAGGAGGGAGCGGCCTAGGCGGGGAGCTGTTTTTT. As protein: CASSVVGGSGLGGELFF. The full variable domain, in which reference TRBV9 and TRBJ2-2 provide the parts outside the CDR3, is DSGVTQTPKHLITATGQRVTLRCSPRSGDLSVYWYQQSLDQGLQFLIQYYNGEERAKGNILERFSAQQFPDLHSELNLSSLELGDSALYFCASSVVGGSGLGGELFFGEGSRLTVL.

This clone was seen a few times. The V gene is TRBV7-6, the J gene TRBJ2-1; maybe TRBD2 (6 bases). The CDR3 runs to 16 residues. The germline V gene has CDR1 SGHVS and CDR2 FNYEAQ. V was pared by 2 bases and J by 0 bases, with 11 bases between. The CDR3 DNA follows: TGTGCCAGCAGCTTAATTGGGGGGTTCTCCTACAATGAGCAGTTCTTC. Translation: CASSLIGGFSYNEQFF.

The chain uses TRBV2 and TRBJ2-1; no clear D. In germline, CDR1 is SNHLY, CDR2 FYNNEI. CDR3 length equals 15 residues. V shed 6 bases and J shed 2 bases, with 14 bases lying between them. CDR3 amino acids: CASRPTLAAYNEQFF. The CDR3 DNA is TGTGCCAGCAGGCCTACATTGGCGGCCTACAATGAGCAGTTCTTC.

The J gene is TRBJ1-2, the V gene TRBV4-1; TRBD1 might be the D (5 bases). Germline CDR1 and CDR2: MGHRA and YSYEKL. The CDR3 extends over 15 amino acids. V lost 1 base to trimming and J lost 2 bases, with 11 bases between them. CDR3 DNA: TGCGCCAGCAGCCAAGTCCCAACAGGAAACTATGGCTACACCTTC. Protein: CASSQVPTGNYGYTF.

In its sample, this clone was seen a few times. V is TRBV7-9 and J is TRBJ1-2; 7 positions agree with TRBD1. Germline CDR1 and CDR2: SEHNR and FQNEAQ (reference sequence). J gave up 3 bases and V 1 base, and 5 bases lay outside the gene matches. The CDR3 runs 15 residues. In nucleotides, the CDR3 is TGTGCCAGCAGCTTAGAACAGGGGCAGCACTATGGCTACACCTTC. Translated: CASSLEQGQHYGYTF.

This clone was seen more than once but under ten times. The chain carries TRBV6-5 and TRBJ2-1; D is undetermined. The CDR3 runs to 15 residues. From germline, CDR1 is MNHEY and CDR2 SVGAGI. Between the trimmed V and J ends, which lost 6 bases and 0 bases, there was a span of 12 bases. CDR3 amino acids: CASRREFSSYNEQFF. The CDR3, as DNA: TGTGCCAGCAGAAGAGAGTTCAGCTCCTACAATGAGCAGTTCTTC.

The rearrangement uses TRBV12-3 or TRBV12-4 and TRBJ1-2; 11 bases map to TRBD1. V lost 6 bases, J lost 7 bases, and 4 bases stayed unmatched. The CDR3 is 13 residues long. CDR3 in amino acids: CASRGQGAGGYTF. CDR3 sequence (DNA): TGTGCCAGCAGAGGACAGGGGGCGGGTGGCTACACCTTC.

The chain couples TRBV6-2 or TRBV6-3 to TRBJ2-7; TRBD1 agrees at 7 bases. The V and J ends lost 6 bases and 6 bases, in that order; junction bases with no gene match: 17. CDR1 and CDR2 (germline): MNHEY, SVGEGT. The CDR3 sequence is 16 residues long. The CDR3 coding sequence is TGTGCCAGCAGCAAGACCCTAGGACAGGTTACCTCCGAGCAGTACTTC. Amino acids: CASSKTLGQVTSEQYF.

This sequence joins TRBV7-8 and TRBJ2-1; maybe TRBD1 (5 bases). Germline-derived CDR1 and CDR2 are SGHVS and FQNEAQ. The CDR3 totals 16 residues. V lost 2 bases, J lost 1 base, and 12 bases lay in between. The CDR3 protein is CASSLYYAGSYNEQFF. The CDR3 nucleotides read TGTGCCAGCAGCTTATACTACGCAGGGTCCTACAATGAGCAGTTCTTC. The entire variable domain, with the rest obtained from reference TRBV7-8 and TRBJ2-1, is as follows: GAGVSQSPRYKVAKRGQDVALRCDPISGHVSLFWYQQALGQGPEFLTYFQNEAQLDKSGLPSDRFFAERPEGSVSTLKIQRTQQEDSAVYLCASSLYYAGSYNEQFFGPGTRLTVL.

The chain employs TRBV9 and TRBJ1-2; no clear D. The V and J ends lost 4 bases and 7 bases respectively, with 17 bases between them. The CDR3 is made up of 14 amino acids. CDR1 and CDR2 (germline): SGDLS, YYNGEE. The CDR3 loop reads CASSPPLQSSGYTF. DNA of the CDR3: TGTGCCAGCAGCCCCCCCCTTCAAAGTAGTGGCTACACCTTC.